Each of the 4 T cell receptor beta chains below was sequenced from the same sample in a study of T-cell reconstitution after alpha-beta-depleted transplantation in children. TCRbeta library preparation incorporated unique molecular identifiers. MiXCR, run by TCRdb on the PCR reads, gives a single entry per CDR3 protein. The sample yields approximately 150,000 distinct CDR3 sequences, roughly 9% seen once. Sequenced material: PBMCs, mostly from graft donor cells, taken 180 days after TCRalphabeta/CD19-depleted stem cell transplant. These receptors all stem from a female patient aged 2-10 years who had a stem cell transplant for congenital amegakaryocytic thrombocytopenia, so the T cells may come from the graft donor.

V gene TRBV12-3 or TRBV12-4 combines with J gene TRBJ2-1; D is perhaps TRBD1 or TRBD2 (5 bases each). Trimming cost V 6 bases and J 15 bases, with 18 bases left between them. CDR3 length: 12 amino acids. The CDR3 DNA follows: TGTGCCAGCAGCTATGGGGGACGGGGCCTGTTCTTC. Encoded protein: CASSYGGRGLFF.

CDR3: CASSYETAKNIQYF. Here the CDR3 DNA reads TGTGCCAGCAGTTACGAGACAGCCAAAAACATTCAGTACTTC. The rearrangement joins TRBV6-2 or TRBV6-3 to TRBJ2-4; D gene ambiguous. Germline loops: CDR1 MNHEY, CDR2 SVGEGT. The CDR3 sequence is 14 residues long. Trimming left V 2 bases short and J 0 bases short, with 5 bases between.

The table lists this clonotype with many counts. The chain is built from TRBV3-1 and TRBJ2-2, with 11 bases identical to TRBD2. The germline V gene has CDR1 LGHDT and CDR2 YNNKEL (reference sequence). Germline trimming cut 2 bases from V and 7 bases from J; bases unmatched to any gene: 0. The CDR3 loop spans 14 amino acids. The CDR3 sequence is CASSQTSGSGELFF. CDR3 nucleotide sequence: TGTGCCAGCAGCCAAACTAGCGGGAGCGGGGAGCTGTTTTTT.

The V call is TRBV6-1, the J call TRBJ2-3, with a tentative D call TRBD2 (7 bases). The germline V gene encodes CDR1 MNHNS and CDR2 SASEGT. CDR3 length equals 17 residues. V dropped 6 bases and J dropped 2 bases, with 21 bases sitting between them. DNA for the CDR3: TGTGCCAGCAGGGGACACAAACCTCGGGGGGTCACAGATACGCAGTATTTT. Translation gives CASRGHKPRGVTDTQYF.